The rows below give T cell receptor beta chains drawn from one sample of a study of cytomegalovirus exposure and HLA in healthy donors. TCRdb keeps only in-frame clones here, not all; method: immunoSEQ multiplex PCR. The sample records under 150,000 clones, around 77% being singletons. The sample comprised PBMCs. These receptors were taken from a woman aged 45-65 years in good health and CMV-seronegative. The CDR3 runs from the conserved cysteine through the conserved F or W. The D gene is left open where the match is weak.

v_call	j_call	d_call	cdr3_aa	cdr3_nt
TRBV6-1	TRBJ2-2	NA	CASSELEGTGELFF	TGTGCCAGCAGTGAATTAGAGGGCACCGGGGAGCTGTTTTTT
TRBV27	TRBJ2-1	NA	CASSFRPRVGSGNEQFF	TGTGCCAGCAGTTTCCGTCCCCGGGTCGGGTCGGGGAATGAGCAGTTCTTC
TRBV13	TRBJ2-3	NA	CASSPGTDTQYF	TGTGCCAGCAGCCCCGGCACAGATACGCAGTATTTT
TRBV11-1	TRBJ1-2	NA	CASSLGGPFGYTF	TGTGCCAGCAGCTTAGGAGGTCCCTTCGGCTACACCTTC
TRBV25-1	TRBJ1-1	NA	CATPDSQTEAFF	TGTGCCACCCCAGACAGCCAAACTGAAGCTTTCTTT
TRBV29-1	TRBJ1-1	TRBD1	CSVEDRGSAFF	TGCAGCGTTGAAGACAGGGGGTCAGCTTTCTTT
TRBV29-1	TRBJ1-1	NA	CSVEGGWGGREAFF	TGCAGCGTTGAAGGAGGGTGGGGAGGTAGGGAAGCTTTCTTT
TRBV6-1	TRBJ1-3	NA	CASSPREGKGNTIYF	TGTGCCAGCAGTCCCCGGGAGGGAAAGGGAAACACCATATATTTT
TRBV5-6	TRBJ2-3	NA	CASSFTGRGDTQYF	TGTGCCAGCAGCTTTACGGGCCGAGGGGATACGCAGTATTTT
TRBV19	TRBJ2-5	TRBD1	CASSPGTGGRAQYF	TGTGCCAGTAGCCCCGGGACAGGGGGAAGGGCCCAGTACTTC
TRBV4-3	TRBJ2-3	TRBD1	CASSQSPGPDRATDTQYF	TGCGCCAGCAGCCAATCGCCAGGGCCTGACAGGGCCACAGATACGCAGTATTTT
TRBV5-6	TRBJ2-3	NA	CASSFGGITDTQYF	TGTGCCAGCAGCTTCGGGGGAATCACAGATACGCAGTATTTT
TRBV5-1	TRBJ1-1	NA	CASSSGTANTEAFF	TGCGCCAGCAGCTCCGGGACTGCGAACACTGAAGCTTTCTTT
TRBV30	TRBJ2-3	TRBD1	CAWSVGTGGGDTQYF	TGTGCCTGGAGTGTAGGAACAGGGGGCGGCGATACGCAGTATTTT
TRBV18	TRBJ1-5	TRBD1	CASSLRQGAGGNQPQHF	TGTGCCAGCTCACTTAGACAGGGGGCTGGTGGCAATCAGCCCCAGCATTTT
TRBV14	TRBJ2-3	NA	CASSQPGLLSTDTQYF	TGTGCCAGCAGCCAACCGGGACTTCTTAGCACAGATACGCAGTATTTT